This TCR beta chain derives from a study of identical twins. CDR1 SNHLY and CDR2 FYNNEI come from the germline V gene. The CDR3 runs to 15 residues. V gave up 6 bases and J gave up 13 bases; unmatched junction bases: 14. One entry per CDR3 protein results from TCRdb running MiXCR on the 5' RACE reads. The top ten hold 0.25% to 0.3% of the sample, which has 1.5 million or so distinct CDR3 sequences, roughly 35% seen once. The TCR was taken from a newborn girl in good health. Sequences were obtained from cord blood. V and J are TRBV2 and TRBJ2-4, with 11 bases fitting TRBD1. The CDR3 sequence is CASRRGQGVREEQYF. The CDR3 DNA sequence: TGTGCCAGCAGGAGGGGACAGGGGGTTCGAGAAGAGCAGTACTTC.